Each of the 24 T cell receptor beta chains below was sequenced from the same sample in a study of spatial heterogeneity in lung cancer. One entry per CDR3 protein results from TCRdb running MiXCR on the 5' RACE reads. The sample gives 1,500 or so distinct CDR3 sequences, more than 9% of which show up once; under 35% is in the top ten. Their specific antigens are unknown. Points from the study as a whole: In tumors, expanded intratumoral alpha and beta TCR counts tracked mutation counts.

The time point denotes: sample taken at primary tumor resection. Here the sequenced sample was lung tumor tissue, taken at surgery. The receptors come from a female donor with early-stage non-small cell lung cancer.

The genes are TRBV6-5 and TRBJ1-1; D possibly corresponds to TRBD1 (5 bases). CDR1 and CDR2 from the germline V gene are MNHEY and SVGAGI. The CDR3 is 15 residues long. V lost 5 bases to trimming and J lost 5 bases, with 18 bases between them. DNA for the CDR3: TGTGCCAGCAGTAGGGGCGTAGGTCCGAAGACTGAAGCTTTCTTT. Its protein product is CASSRGVGPKTEAFF.

This sequence joins TRBV19 and TRBJ1-1; D perhaps matches TRBD1 (5 bases). Germline CDR1 and CDR2: LNHDA and SQIVND (reference sequence). This CDR3 contains 15 residues. V was shortened by 4 bases and J by 1 base, with 13 bases between the two germline ends. CDR3 bases: TGTGCCAGTAGTACCCAGGGTTTTCCGAACACTGAAGCTTTCTTT. It specifies CASSTQGFPNTEAFF.

This sequence joins TRBV7-2 and TRBJ1-6; tentatively, D is TRBD1 (5 bases). Germline lookup yields CDR1 SGHTA and CDR2 FQGNSA. This CDR3 has 15 residues. The V end was cut by 4 bases, the J end by 12 bases, with 19 bases between. CDR3 DNA sequence: TGTGCCAGCAGCTCGACAGACAGCCCGGGGCTACCCCTCCACTTT. It specifies CASSSTDSPGLPLHF.

This clonotype is categorized as medium-sized. The chain links TRBV18 to TRBJ2-3; TRBD1 matches at 9 bases. Germline trimming cut 2 bases from V and 4 bases from J; bases unmatched to any gene: 10. This CDR3 has 17 amino acids. Germline assignment: CDR1 KGHSH and CDR2 LQKENI. The CDR3 loop is CASSPLTGGVSPDTQYF. CDR3 sequence (DNA): TGTGCCAGCTCACCATTAACAGGGGGCGTAAGTCCAGATACGCAGTATTTT.

By sample share, this clonotype is medium-sized (0.01 to 0.1%). The rearrangement links TRBV20-1 to TRBJ2-5; TRBD2 agrees at 8 bases. The V gene end was trimmed by 4 bases and the J gene end by 4 bases; junction bases not matched to a gene: 8. Germline V gene sequence: CDR1 DFQATT, CDR2 SNEGSKA (reference sequence). This CDR3 comprises 14 residues. CDR3: CSAKRLARGETQYF. The CDR3 DNA follows: TGCAGTGCTAAGCGACTAGCGAGGGGAGAGACCCAGTACTTC.

V is TRBV5-1 and J is TRBJ2-3; TRBD2 agrees at 8 bases. Trimming at V came to 5 bases and at J to 0 bases, leaving 8 bases not matched to a gene. The germline V gene encodes CDR1 SGHRS and CDR2 YFSETQ. The CDR3 sequence is 16 residues long. CDR3 nucleotide sequence: TGCGCCAGCAGGAGCATAGCGGGGATTAGCACAGATACGCAGTATTTT. Encoded protein: CASRSIAGISTDTQYF. Based on the CDR3 plus reference TRBV5-1 and TRBJ2-3, the full variable domain is KAGVTQTPRYLIKTRGQQVTLSCSPISGHRSVSWYQQTPGQGLQFLFEYFSETQRNKGNFPGRFSGRQFSNSRSEMNVSTLELGDSALYLCASRSIAGISTDTQYFGPGTRLTVL.

The V gene is TRBV2, the J gene TRBJ2-2, with 7 bases lining up with TRBD2. This CDR3 has 15 amino acids. Per germline, CDR1 SNHLY and CDR2 FYNNEI. Trimming took 7 bases from V and 0 from J; bases not matched to a gene: 5. The chain's CDR3 is CASKSGTTNTGELFF. CDR3 DNA sequence: TGTGCCAGCAAATCCGGGACTACGAACACCGGGGAGCTGTTTTTT.

The chain uses TRBV7-9 and TRBJ2-7; D remains ambiguous. CDR1 is SEHNR, CDR2 FQNEAQ, per germline (reference sequence). The CDR3 is 16 amino acids. With 1 base removed from V and 2 bases from J, the gap between germline ends came to 15 bases. The CDR3: CASSLEFSPRPYEQYF. CDR3 nucleotide sequence: TGTGCCAGCAGCTTAGAATTTTCCCCGCGTCCCTACGAGCAGTACTTC.

The chain recombines TRBV6-2 or TRBV6-3 with TRBJ2-1; possibly TRBD1 for D (6 bases). The V end lost 6 bases, the J end lost 8 bases, and 17 bases lay between the germline ends. Germline V CDR1 and CDR2: MNHEY, SVGEGT. The length of the CDR3 is 14 residues. CDR3 DNA: TGTGCCAGCAGCCTTATCGGCAGGGGCGATGAGCAGTTCTTC. It is translated as CASSLIGRGDEQFF.

The rearrangement joins TRBV4-3 to TRBJ2-3; D call uncertain. V lost 4 bases, J lost 6 bases, and 5 bases lay in between. The CDR3 contains 11 residues. The germline gives CDR1 LGHNA, CDR2 YSLEER. The CDR3 region is CASSLGDTQYF. Here the CDR3 DNA reads TGCGCCAGCAGCCTAGGCGATACGCAGTATTTT.

The CDR3 sequence is CASSGTGEAGELFF. Here the CDR3 DNA reads TGTGCCAGCAGCGGGACAGGGGAGGCCGGGGAGCTGTTTTTT. The gene calls are TRBV3-1 and TRBJ2-2, with 10 bases that match TRBD1. CDR1 is LGHDT and CDR2 is YNNKEL in the germline V gene (reference sequence). V was pared by 5 bases and J by 6 bases, with 3 bases of the junction left unmatched. The CDR3 length is 14 residues.

A remark on this clonotype: Relative to the germline gene, one junction end is altered; a read error may explain this. The V and J genes are TRBV11-3 and TRBJ2-7, with 9 nucleotides matching TRBD1. CDR1 is SGHNT, CDR2 YENEEA, per germline. This CDR3 region has 15 residues. CDR3 nucleotides: TGTGCCGGCAGCTTAACCGGGACAGGGTCCTACGAGCAGTACTTC. This translates into CAGSLTGTGSYEQYF.

This clonotype is judged medium-sized. The J gene is TRBJ2-6, the V gene TRBV6-6, with D possibly matching TRBD1 (6 bases). The V end was cut by 4 bases, the J end by 0 bases, with 10 bases between. This CDR3 comprises 16 residues. The V gene's germline CDR1 is MNHNY and CDR2 SVGAGI (reference sequence). The CDR3 region is CASSFRGGSGANVLTF. Here the CDR3 DNA reads TGTGCCAGCAGTTTTCGAGGGGGCTCTGGGGCCAACGTCCTGACTTTC.

In this sample, this clonotype is large. V and J are TRBV9 and TRBJ2-2; D remains ambiguous. V dropped 2 bases and J dropped 3 bases, with 8 bases sitting between them. Germline V gene data show CDR1 as SGDLS and CDR2 as YYNGEE. This CDR3 is 14 amino acids long. The DNA for the CDR3 is TGTGCCAGCAGCGTTCCACCGGACACCGGGGAGCTGTTTTTT. Translating gives CASSVPPDTGELFF.

This clonotype is classed as medium-sized. This chain joins TRBV4-2 and TRBJ2-2; 9 bases fit TRBD1. V dropped 2 bases and J dropped 5; count of bases not matched to a gene: 3. The germline V gene encodes CDR1 LGHNA and CDR2 YNFKEQ. This CDR3 comprises 15 residues. The CDR3 coding sequence is TGTGCCAGCAGCCAAACAGGGGGCGGGACCGGGGAGCTGTTTTTT. This translates into CASSQTGGGTGELFF.

This clonotype is labeled medium-sized (0.01 to 0.1%). The chain carries TRBV4-3 and TRBJ2-7; D call uncertain. CDR3 size: 14 residues. Deletions cut 0 bases from V and 5 bases from J, with 11 bases between. CDR1 is LGHNA and CDR2 is YSLEER in the germline V gene. The CDR3 nucleotides are TGCGCCAGCAGCCAAGAGACCGTGGCCCACGAGCAGTACTTC. This encodes CASSQETVAHEQYF.

This clonotype appeared a few times. The rearrangement links TRBV7-2 to TRBJ2-7, with TRBD1 matching 10 bases. The germline CDR1 and CDR2 sequences are SGHTA and FQGNSA. The CDR3 is 15 amino acids. Trimming removed 6 bases from V and 0 bases from J; junction bases left unmatched: 5. CDR3 DNA: TGTGCCAGCAGACGGACAGGGGGGAGCTCCTACGAGCAGTACTTC. Translation gives CASRRTGGSSYEQYF.

This clonotype ranks as large. The V and J genes are TRBV20-1 and TRBJ1-1, with TRBD1 matching 9 bases. J lost 9 bases, V lost 5 bases, and 7 bases had no gene match. The CDR3 runs to 12 residues. Germline V gene lookup returns CDR1 DFQATT and CDR2 SNEGSKA (reference sequence). Written as DNA, the CDR3 is TGCAGTGCTTCGCCGGGACAGGGCAAAGCTTTCTTT. Translating gives CSASPGQGKAFF.

Remarks on this clonotype: This CDR3 is missing its conserved last phenylalanine or tryptophan, likely due to a read error. V usage is TRBV4-2 and J usage is TRBJ2-5; tentatively, D is TRBD2 (5 bases). CDR1 is LGHNA and CDR2 is YNFKEQ in the germline V gene. Deletions cut 4 bases from V and 5 bases from J, with 14 bases between. The CDR3 spans 14 residues. CDR3 residues: CASSLSGVGETQYL. CDR3 in DNA: TGTGCCAGCAGCCTCTCCGGGGTGGGGGAGACCCAGTACCTC.

This clonotype is judged medium-sized. This chain connects TRBV6-4 to TRBJ2-2; the D gene is possibly TRBD1 (5 bases). Trimming took 8 bases from V and 1 from J, leaving 11 bases between them. The germline V gene encodes CDR1 MRHNA and CDR2 SNTAGT. This CDR3 contains 14 residues. CDR3 region: CASSAQGNTGELFF. CDR3 DNA: TGTGCCAGCTCGGCGCAGGGGAACACCGGGGAGCTGTTTTTT.

This clonotype qualifies as medium-sized. The J gene is TRBJ2-7, the V gene TRBV9; 7 bases map to TRBD1. Germline V CDR1 and CDR2: SGDLS, YYNGEE. V lost 4 bases to trimming and J lost 3 bases; unmatched junction nucleotides: 4. CDR3 length equals 13 residues. The CDR3 DNA sequence: TGTGCCAGCAGCATTACAGGGGACTACGAGCAGTACTTC. Protein: CASSITGDYEQYF.

This clonotype was counted between two and nine times. CDR3 amino acids: CASSPSGTSSYEQYF. The CDR3, as DNA: TGTGCCAGCAGCCCTTCCGGGACTAGCTCCTACGAGCAGTACTTC. The chain carries TRBV11-2 and TRBJ2-7; the match to TRBD2 covers 8 bases. Germline V gene sequence: CDR1 SGHAT, CDR2 FQNNGV. V lost 5 bases and J lost 0; bases outside the gene matches: 6. This CDR3 has 15 amino acids.

This clonotype was counted only a few times. The chain links TRBV7-2 to TRBJ2-1; no reliable D call. CDR3 length: 12 amino acids. Germline-derived CDR1 and CDR2 are SGHTA and FQGNSA. Trimming took off 4 bases at V and 6 bases at J, with 7 bases between the two ends. The CDR3 region is CASSYLSNEQFF. As DNA, the CDR3 is TGTGCCAGCAGCTACCTGAGCAATGAGCAGTTCTTC.

The rearrangement uses TRBV4-2 and TRBJ2-5, with TRBD2 matching over 8 bases. This CDR3 spans 16 amino acids. V trimming: 1 base; J trimming: 3 bases; junction bases outside the gene matches: 7. Germline loops: CDR1 LGHNA, CDR2 YNFKEQ. The CDR3 loop is CASSQGNSGMEETQYF. The CDR3 nucleotides are TGTGCCAGCAGCCAAGGCAATAGCGGGATGGAAGAGACCCAGTACTTC.